These 26 T cell receptor beta chains originate from one sample sequenced in a study of blood T cells in healthy people across ages. Sample-barcoded 5' priming and a J-beta primer mix drove a second PCR of about 7 to 12 cycles. TCRdb re-derived calls from the 5' RACE reads in MiXCR, one entry per CDR3 protein. The repertoire includes hundreds of thousands of distinct CDR3 sequences, under 25% of them detected once, and 3.5% to 4% sits in the top ten. Specimen: blood. The receptors shown here come from a man in his 70s in good health.

The chain uses TRBV20-1 and TRBJ1-1; D gene uncertain. V was pared by 2 bases and J by 4 bases, with 17 bases between. The CDR3 contains 15 residues. Germline V gene lookup returns CDR1 DFQATT and CDR2 SNEGSKA (reference sequence). The CDR3 sequence is CSARNPGSVSTEAFF. CDR3 DNA: TGCAGTGCTAGAAATCCGGGCAGCGTTTCCACTGAAGCTTTCTTT.

The sample holds a few counts of this clonotype. This rearrangement joins TRBV15 to TRBJ2-3, with D possibly being TRBD1 (6 bases). Germline lookup yields CDR1 LNHNV and CDR2 YYDKDF (reference sequence). This CDR3 is 15 amino acids long. The V end was cut by 7 bases, the J end by 3 bases, with 17 bases between. The CDR3 DNA reads TGTGCCACCAATACGGACAGAACCATAACAGATACGCAGTATTTT. This encodes CATNTDRTITDTQYF.

This clonotype was observed a few times. The chain employs TRBV5-1 and TRBJ1-4, with 7 bases identical to TRBD1. Unmatched junction bases numbered 11, after V lost 4 bases and J lost 8 bases. The germline V gene has CDR1 SGHRS and CDR2 YFSETQ. This CDR3 has 15 residues. CDR3: CASSDRQGWGEKLFF. The CDR3 region has the DNA TGCGCCAGCAGCGACCGACAGGGTTGGGGGGAAAAACTGTTTTTT.

The CDR3 DNA reads as TGCAGCGTTGAGAGGGGTAGCACAGATACGCAGTATTTT. The encoded protein is CSVERGSTDTQYF. The chain joins TRBV29-1 to TRBJ2-3; D assignment may be TRBD1 or TRBD2 (5 bases each). The V gene lost 3 bases and the J gene lost 0 bases, with 7 bases spanning the gap. The CDR3 runs 13 residues. Germline V gene lookup returns CDR1 SQVTM and CDR2 ANQGSEA.

This clonotype has more than one count but fewer than ten. This sequence joins TRBV10-3 and TRBJ2-3, with 12 bases fitting TRBD2. This CDR3 is 16 amino acids long. CDR1 and CDR2 from the germline V gene are ENHRY and SYGVKD. V lost 3 bases, J lost 3 bases, and 4 bases stayed unmatched. The DNA for the CDR3 is TGTGCCATCAGTGATCTAGCGGGAGGGCCAACAGATACGCAGTATTTT. Encoded protein: CAISDLAGGPTDTQYF.

This chain uses TRBV20-1 with TRBJ2-5; D not resolved. The DNA end lines up better with TRBJ2-7; the J call may be wrong. The CDR3 is 10 amino acids. CDR1 is DFQATT and CDR2 is SNEGSKA in the germline V gene (reference sequence). The CDR3 sequence: CSVRSYEQYF. CDR3 DNA: TGCAGTGTCCGTTCCTACGAGCAGTACTTC.

Note on this clonotype: The conserved final phenylalanine or tryptophan is absent from the CDR3, which likely points to a read error. The rearrangement joins TRBV7-9 to TRBJ1-1; unclear D gene. V was pared by 3 bases and J by 5 bases, with 7 bases between. Germline CDR1 SEHNR, CDR2 FQNEAQ (reference sequence). This CDR3 contains 12 residues. CDR3 region: CASSFGQTEAFL. CDR3 nucleotide sequence: TGTGCCAGCAGCTTTGGGCAGACTGAAGCTTTCCTT.

The J gene is TRBJ1-4, the V gene TRBV21-1. TRBV21-1 corresponds to a pseudogene. The CDR3 runs to 14 residues. Here the CDR3 reads CASTRAFGGEKLFF. The CDR3 DNA reads TGTGCCAGCACTCGGGCATTTGGAGGGGAAAAACTGTTTTTT.

The gene calls are TRBV20-1 and TRBJ2-5; 9 bases agree with TRBD2. V trimming: 2 bases; J trimming: 5 bases; junction bases outside the gene matches: 9. There are 15 residues in the CDR3. Germline V gene sequence: CDR1 DFQATT, CDR2 SNEGSKA (reference sequence). The CDR3 bases are TGCAGTGCTAGATCAGCCGGGACTAGCAGTGAGACCCAGTACTTC. The encoded protein is CSARSAGTSSETQYF.

This sequence joins TRBV19 and TRBJ2-5; the match to TRBD2 covers 12 bases. The J call may be incorrect, as the DNA end agrees better with TRBJ2-1. The CDR3 is 17 amino acids. CDR1 and CDR2 from the germline V gene are LNHDA and SQIVND (reference sequence). The CDR3 loop is CASSIAARTSGNSEQFF. In DNA form, the CDR3 reads TGTGCCAGTAGTATAGCGGCGAGGACTAGCGGGAACAGTGAGCAGTTCTTC.

The chain carries TRBV9 and TRBJ2-1; tentatively, D is TRBD2 (7 bases). The germline V and J ends were trimmed by 0 bases and 8 bases, with 18 bases remaining between them. The CDR3 covers 16 residues. Germline V gene lookup returns CDR1 SGDLS and CDR2 YYNGEE. CDR3 nucleotide sequence: TGTGCCAGCAGCGTAGGGGGGCTAGCGGAACAACATGAGCAGTTCTTC. Translation gives CASSVGGLAEQHEQFF.

This sequence joins TRBV29-1 and TRBJ1-1, with TRBD1 matching 8 bases. This CDR3 contains 11 residues. Germline V gene data show CDR1 as SQVTM and CDR2 as ANQGSEA. Trimming took 6 bases from V and 5 from J; bases not matched to a gene: 2. For the CDR3, the DNA is TGCAGCGTGAGACAGGGGACTGAAGCTTTCTTT. This gives the protein CSVRQGTEAFF.

The chain recombines TRBV2 with TRBJ1-2; 9 positions agree with TRBD1. CDR3 size: 14 residues. Germline V gene data show CDR1 as SNHLY and CDR2 as FYNNEI. The junction had 8 bases not matched to a gene; V was cut back by 4 bases and J by 8 bases. The CDR3 coding sequence is TGTGCCAGCAGTGCGGACAGGGGTGGAGACGGCTACACCTTC. As protein: CASSADRGGDGYTF.

The chain couples TRBV29-1 to TRBJ2-5; the D gene is possibly TRBD1 (5 bases). The better agreement between TRBJ2-7 and the DNA end casts doubt on the J call. Germline assignment: CDR1 SQVTM and CDR2 ANQGSEA. The CDR3 spans 13 residues. The CDR3 nucleotides read TGCAGCGTTGGGACAATGAGAACCTACGAGCAGTACTTC. Translating gives CSVGTMRTYEQYF.

This clonotype was picked up many times. The chain couples TRBV28 to TRBJ1-4; unclear D gene. The CDR3 length is 14 residues. Looked up from germline, CDR1 is MDHEN and CDR2 is SYDVKM. V shed 6 bases and J shed 11 bases, with 19 bases lying between them. The CDR3 protein is CASRPTQDATKLFF. The CDR3 DNA reads TGTGCCAGCAGGCCCACGCAGGACGCAACCAAACTGTTTTTT. Using reference TRBV28 and TRBJ1-4 for the parts outside the CDR3, the full variable domain is DVKVTQSSRYLVKRTGEKVFLECVQDMDHENMFWYRQDPGLGLRLIYFSYDVKMKEKGDIPEGYSVSREKKERFSLILESASTNQTSMYLCASRPTQDATKLFFGSGTQLSVL.

J is TRBJ2-4 and V is TRBV28, with D perhaps TRBD1 (6 bases). CDR1 and CDR2 (germline): MDHEN, SYDVKM. The CDR3 runs to 14 residues. V lost 2 bases to trimming and J lost 5 bases, with 10 bases between them. The CDR3 sequence is CASSLPQGQNIQYF. The CDR3 region has the DNA TGTGCCAGCAGTTTACCCCAGGGGCAAAACATTCAGTACTTC.

The rearrangement links TRBV20-1 to TRBJ1-1; no reliable D call. The V and J ends lost 6 bases and 4 bases respectively, with 12 bases between them. Germline CDR1 is DFQATT and CDR2 is SNEGSKA (reference sequence). This CDR3 is 12 amino acids long. The CDR3 sequence: CSAWTGRTEAFF. CDR3 nucleotides: TGCAGTGCCTGGACGGGTCGCACTGAAGCTTTCTTT.

The chain combines TRBV7-8 with TRBJ2-7; TRBD1 agrees at 11 bases. The CDR3 extends over 16 amino acids. Trimming at V came to 6 bases and at J to 5 bases, leaving 12 bases not matched to a gene. Germline values: CDR1 SGHVS, CDR2 FQNEAQ. The CDR3 here is CASSFTDRGRRNEQYF. As DNA, the CDR3 is TGTGCCAGCAGTTTTACGGACAGGGGGCGTCGTAACGAGCAGTACTTC.

The J gene is TRBJ2-1, the V gene TRBV28; 8 bases are a match to TRBD2. TRBJ2-5 explains the end of the DNA better; the J call may be wrong. Germline loops: CDR1 MDHEN, CDR2 SYDVKM. The CDR3 consists of 16 residues. CDR3: CASSLKGSGDSETQYF. CDR3 DNA: TGTGCCAGCAGTTTGAAGGGTAGCGGGGACTCGGAGACCCAGTACTTC.

There are a few counts of this clonotype. The chain combines TRBV28 with TRBJ2-5; TRBD2 agrees at 13 bases. The CDR3 totals 15 residues. In germline, CDR1 is MDHEN, CDR2 SYDVKM. The trim removed 3 bases at V and 6 bases at J, leaving 4 bases unmatched. CDR3 in amino acids: CASSFQTSGRQTQYF. The DNA for the CDR3 is TGTGCCAGCAGTTTCCAGACTAGCGGGAGGCAGACCCAGTACTTC. The variable domain in full, completed from reference TRBV28 and TRBJ2-5, reads DVKVTQSSRYLVKRTGEKVFLECVQDMDHENMFWYRQDPGLGLRLIYFSYDVKMKEKGDIPEGYSVSREKKERFSLILESASTNQTSMYLCASSFQTSGRQTQYFGPGTRLLVL.

There are a few counts of this clonotype. The chain employs TRBV7-2 and TRBJ2-5; 11 nucleotides match TRBD2. The germline V gene has CDR1 SGHTA and CDR2 FQGNSA. This CDR3 has 15 amino acids. J gave up 5 bases and V 5 bases, and 7 bases lay outside the gene matches. DNA for the CDR3: TGTGCCAGCAGCGATAGCGGGAGGGCCAGGGAGACCCAGTACTTC. The encoded protein is CASSDSGRARETQYF.

The gene calls are TRBV20-1 and TRBJ2-3, with 10 bases matching TRBD2. The CDR3 has 15 residues. Germline loops: CDR1 DFQATT, CDR2 SNEGSKA (reference sequence). With V trimmed by 2 bases and J by 6 bases, 8 bases remained unmatched. The CDR3 region has the DNA TGCAGTGCTAGAATTACTAGCGGGAATCTTGATACGCAGTATTTT. This codes for CSARITSGNLDTQYF.

This clonotype was seen only a few times. The chain combines TRBV7-2 with TRBJ2-5, with TRBD2 identical over 8 bases. The CDR3 runs 15 residues. From germline, CDR1 is SGHTA and CDR2 FQGNSA. J lost 5 bases, V lost 1 base, and 6 bases had no gene match. The chain's CDR3 is CASSLGAGEGETQYF. The CDR3 coding sequence is TGTGCCAGCAGCTTAGGAGCGGGAGAGGGGGAGACCCAGTACTTC.

This clonotype was seen a handful of times. Relative to the germline gene, one junction end is altered; a read error may explain this. The chain employs TRBV20-1 and TRBJ1-6; possibly TRBD1 for D (6 bases). The germline CDR1 and CDR2 sequences are DFQATT and SNEGSKA (reference sequence). CDR3 length equals 14 residues. DNA of the CDR3: TGCAGTGCGAACCGGGACACGAGTAATTCACCCCCCCACTTT. The encoded protein is CSANRDTSNSPPHF.

This clonotype was seen repeatedly, ten times or more. This chain connects TRBV12-3 or TRBV12-4 to TRBJ2-2, with TRBD2 matching 11 bases. The CDR3 runs 15 residues. Losses at the gene ends were 5 bases for V and 6 bases for J; bases not matched to a gene: 5. CDR3: CASSGASGRSGELFF. In DNA, the CDR3 is TGTGCCAGCAGTGGGGCTAGCGGGAGGTCCGGGGAGCTGTTTTTT.

This clonotype showed up just a few times. The chain carries TRBV28 and TRBJ2-7, with TRBD2 identical over 7 bases. The CDR3 has 16 residues. The junction had 15 bases not matched to a gene; V was cut back by 7 bases and J by 3 bases. Germline values: CDR1 MDHEN, CDR2 SYDVKM. In nucleotides, the CDR3 is TGTGCCAGCACCACCGGAGGTGGAGGGGAGGGCTACGAGCAGTACTTC. Translation: CASTTGGGGEGYEQYF.